This T cell receptor (beta chain) stems from a study of blood T cell repertoires in COVID-19. CDR1 is SGHVS and CDR2 is FNYEAQ in the germline V gene. The V segment lost 5 bases and the J segment 6 bases; nucleotides outside the gene matches: 4. This CDR3 has 14 amino acids. The authors' processing: Amplifying reference gene primers gave estimates of nucleated cell counts. The data were produced by immunoSEQ multiplex PCR, yet TCRdb's version contains in-frame clones alone and is incomplete. The V and J calls and clone size come from that table; D and trimming were worked out from the DNA. The sample holds roughly 230,000 clones, approximately 80% seen once.

This clonotype originated in a woman aged 45-60 years with acute or convalescent COVID-19. Sequencing input: peripheral blood. V usage is TRBV7-6 and J usage is TRBJ2-2; TRBD1 agrees at 9 bases. The CDR3 loop is CASSLRTGAGELFF. The CDR3 DNA is TGTGCCAGCAGCCTCCGGACAGGGGCCGGGGAGCTGTTTTTT.